This T cell receptor beta chain is from a study of control samples from healthy donors and cancer patients. Generated by immunoSEQ multiplex PCR, the TCRdb table keeps only in-frame clones and is missing some. The sample lists about 140,000 clones; approximately 92% were seen once. The ends were cut back, 5 bases at V and 0 bases at J, with 7 bases in the middle. Germline V lookup: CDR1 WNHNN, CDR2 SYGVQD (reference sequence). The CDR3 length is 13 residues. This clone has only one observation. Sequencing used blood. The TCR comes from a man aged 25 to 40 in good health. This chain uses TRBV10-1 with TRBJ1-1; no firm D call. The CDR3 protein is CASSKNVNTEAFF. Written as DNA, the CDR3 is TGCGCCAGCAGTAAAAATGTGAACACTGAAGCTTTCTTT.